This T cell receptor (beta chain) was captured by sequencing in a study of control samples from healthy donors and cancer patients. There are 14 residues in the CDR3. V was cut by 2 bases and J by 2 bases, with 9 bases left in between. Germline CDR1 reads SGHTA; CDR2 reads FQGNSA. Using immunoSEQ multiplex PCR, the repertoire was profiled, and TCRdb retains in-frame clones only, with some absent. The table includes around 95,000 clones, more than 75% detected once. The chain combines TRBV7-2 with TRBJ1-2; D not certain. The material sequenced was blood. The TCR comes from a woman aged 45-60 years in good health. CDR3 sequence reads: CASSLLRVNYGYTF. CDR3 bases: TGTGCCAGCAGCTTATTGAGGGTAAACTATGGCTACACCTTC.